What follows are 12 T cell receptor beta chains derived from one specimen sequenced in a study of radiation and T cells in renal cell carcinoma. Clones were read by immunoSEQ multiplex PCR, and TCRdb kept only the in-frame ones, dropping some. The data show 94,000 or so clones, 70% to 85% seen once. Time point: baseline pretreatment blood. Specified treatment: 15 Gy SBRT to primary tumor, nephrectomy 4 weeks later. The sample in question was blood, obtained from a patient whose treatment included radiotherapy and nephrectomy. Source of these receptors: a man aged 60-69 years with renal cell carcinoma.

The CDR3 reads CASSSVVEQYF. Written as DNA, the CDR3 is TGTGCCAGCAGCTCCGTCGTAGAGCAGTACTTC. The chain links TRBV7-2 to TRBJ2-7, with D uncertain. Germline lookup yields CDR1 SGHTA and CDR2 FQGNSA. V lost 4 bases and J lost 7, with 8 bases in between. The CDR3 is 11 amino acids.

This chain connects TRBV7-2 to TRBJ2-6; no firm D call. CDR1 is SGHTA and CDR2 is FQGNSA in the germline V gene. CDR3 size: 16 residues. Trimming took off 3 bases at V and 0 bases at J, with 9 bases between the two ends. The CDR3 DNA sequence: TGTGCCAGCAGCTTGGCAAGAGCCTCTGGGGCCAACGTCCTGACTTTC. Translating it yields CASSLARASGANVLTF.

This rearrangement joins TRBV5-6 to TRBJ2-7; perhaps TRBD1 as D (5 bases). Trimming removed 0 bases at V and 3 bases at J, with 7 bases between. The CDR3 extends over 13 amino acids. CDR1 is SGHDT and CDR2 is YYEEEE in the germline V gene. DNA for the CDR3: TGTGCCAGCAGCTTGGCCCAGGGCTACGAGCAGTACTTC. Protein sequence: CASSLAQGYEQYF.

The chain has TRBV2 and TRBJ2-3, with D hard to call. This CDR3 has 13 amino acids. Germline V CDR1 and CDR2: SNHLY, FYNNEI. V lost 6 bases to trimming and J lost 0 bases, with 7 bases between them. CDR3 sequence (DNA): TGTGCCAGCAGCACCTACAGCACAGATACGCAGTATTTT. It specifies CASSTYSTDTQYF.

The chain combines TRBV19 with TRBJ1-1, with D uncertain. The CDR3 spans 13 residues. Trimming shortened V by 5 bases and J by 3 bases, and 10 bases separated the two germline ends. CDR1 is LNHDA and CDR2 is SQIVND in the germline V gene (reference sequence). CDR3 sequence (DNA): TGTGCCAGTAGTTCCGGGCCGTACACTGAAGCTTTCTTT. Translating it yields CASSSGPYTEAFF. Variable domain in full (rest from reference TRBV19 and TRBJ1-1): DGGITQSPKYLFRKEGQNVTLSCEQNLNHDAMYWYRQDPGQGLRLIYYSQIVNDFQKGDIAEGYSVSREKKESFPLTVTSAQKNPTAFYLCASSSGPYTEAFFGQGTRLTVV.

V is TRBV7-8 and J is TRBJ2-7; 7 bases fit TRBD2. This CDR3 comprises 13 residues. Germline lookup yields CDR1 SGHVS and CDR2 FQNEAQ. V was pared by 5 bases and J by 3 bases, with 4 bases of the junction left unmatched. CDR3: CASSIQRDYEQYF. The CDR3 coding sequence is TGTGCCAGCAGCATTCAGCGGGACTACGAGCAGTACTTC.

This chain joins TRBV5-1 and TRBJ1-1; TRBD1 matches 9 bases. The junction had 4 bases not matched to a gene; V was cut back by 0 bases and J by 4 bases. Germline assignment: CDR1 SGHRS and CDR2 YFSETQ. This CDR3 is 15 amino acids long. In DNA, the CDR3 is TGCGCCAGCAGCTTGGCGGCGGGACAGGGCACTGAAGCTTTCTTT. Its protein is CASSLAAGQGTEAFF. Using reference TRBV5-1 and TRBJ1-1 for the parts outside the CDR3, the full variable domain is KAGVTQTPRYLIKTRGQQVTLSCSPISGHRSVSWYQQTPGQGLQFLFEYFSETQRNKGNFPGRFSGRQFSNSRSEMNVSTLELGDSALYLCASSLAAGQGTEAFFGQGTRLTVV.

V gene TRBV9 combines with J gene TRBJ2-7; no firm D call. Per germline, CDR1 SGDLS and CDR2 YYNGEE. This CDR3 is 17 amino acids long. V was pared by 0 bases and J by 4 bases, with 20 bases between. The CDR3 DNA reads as TGTGCCAGCAGCGTAGGCGCTAGAGGAACCCCAGGTTACGAGCAGTACTTC. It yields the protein CASSVGARGTPGYEQYF.

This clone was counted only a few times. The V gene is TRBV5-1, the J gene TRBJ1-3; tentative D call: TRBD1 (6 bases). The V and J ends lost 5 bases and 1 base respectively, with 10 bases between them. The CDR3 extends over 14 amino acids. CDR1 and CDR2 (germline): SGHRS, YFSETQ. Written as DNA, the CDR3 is TGCGCCAGCAGAGCACAGGGTTCTGGAAACACCATATATTTT. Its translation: CASRAQGSGNTIYF.

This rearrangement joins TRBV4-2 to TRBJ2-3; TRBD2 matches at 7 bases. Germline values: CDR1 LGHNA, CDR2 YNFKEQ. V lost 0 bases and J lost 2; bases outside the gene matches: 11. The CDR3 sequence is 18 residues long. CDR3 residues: CASSQDQVSGMLTDTQYF. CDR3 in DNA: TGTGCCAGCAGCCAAGATCAAGTCAGCGGGATGCTCACAGATACGCAGTATTTT.

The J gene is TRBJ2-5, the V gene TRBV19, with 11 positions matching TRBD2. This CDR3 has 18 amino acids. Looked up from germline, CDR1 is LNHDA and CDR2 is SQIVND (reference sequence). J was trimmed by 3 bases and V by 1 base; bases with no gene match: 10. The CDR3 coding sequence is TGTGCCAGTAGTATAGGCCCCTTACTAGCGGGAGAGGAAGAGACCCAGTACTTC. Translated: CASSIGPLLAGEEETQYF.

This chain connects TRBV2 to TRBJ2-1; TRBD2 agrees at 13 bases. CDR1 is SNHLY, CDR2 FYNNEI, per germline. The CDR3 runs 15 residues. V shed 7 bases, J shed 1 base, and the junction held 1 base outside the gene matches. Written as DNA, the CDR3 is TGTGCCAGCAAACTAGCGGGAGGGTCCTACAATGAGCAGTTCTTC. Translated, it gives CASKLAGGSYNEQFF.